This is a list of T cell receptor beta chains from one sample in a study of tissue T cells after allogeneic stem cell transplantation. This table comes from immunoSEQ multiplex PCR, and its TCRdb copy is limited to in-frame clones, with some not included. The sample shows some 24,000 clones, less than 85% of them seen only once. Sequencing used tissue from the ileum, obtained at autopsy. Every receptor here comes from an older female donor with lung cancer. Each CDR3 is given with its conserved first and last residue. The D gene is left open where the match is weak. Clone size is not always given. Where it is, it says once, few, many or a class for expanded clones.

once TRBD2 TRBJ2-3 TRBV29-1 CSVAPSGRIDTQYF TGCAGCGTCGCGCCCAGCGGGAGGATAGATACGCAGTATTTT
once . TRBJ1-1 TRBV6-6 CASSYALYRANTEAFF TGTGCCAGCAGTTACGCGCTTTACAGGGCGAACACTGAAGCTTTCTTT
. TRBD2 TRBJ2-1 TRBV2 CASSEWLAGVGEQFF TGTGCCAGCAGTGAGTGGTTAGCGGGAGTGGGTGAGCAGTTCTTC
few TRBD1 TRBJ1-6 TRBV29-1 CSVDRQGGFHSPLHF TGCAGCGTTGACCGACAGGGAGGTTTTCACTCACCCCTCCACTTT
. . TRBJ1-3 TRBV19 CASSKGGSSGNTIYF TGTGCCAGTAGTAAGGGTGGTAGCTCTGGAAACACCATATATTTT
. . TRBJ2-3 TRBV12-3/TRBV12-4 CASRSFYGQYF TGTGCCAGCAGGTCCTTCTACGGGCAGTATTTT
. . TRBJ1-5 TRBV19 CASSRTQGVSNQPQHF TGTGCCAGTAGCCGAACACAGGGTGTTAGCAATCAGCCCCAGCATTTT
. . TRBJ1-5 TRBV7-3 CASSSSGALGSWSQHF TGTGCCAGCAGCTCTTCGGGGGCGCTAGGCTCCTGGTCCCAGCATTTT
. . TRBJ2-7 TRBV15 CATSTPLREQYF TGTGCCACCAGCACCCCCCTTCGAGAGCAGTACTTC
. . TRBJ2-3 TRBV3-1/TRBV3-2 CASSHLTDTQYF TGTGCCAGCAGCCACCTCACAGATACGCAGTATTTT
medium-sized . TRBJ2-1 TRBV14 CASSQGVYGRSSYNEQFF TGTGCCAGCAGCCAAGGAGTCTACGGAAGGAGCTCCTACAATGAGCAGTTCTTC
few TRBD2 TRBJ2-1 TRBV24-1 CATSDTGTSGRTYNEQFF TGTGCCACCAGTGACACCGGGACTAGCGGGAGGACCTACAATGAGCAGTTCTTC
once TRBD1 TRBJ1-1 TRBV3-1/TRBV3-2 CASSLGTGMNTEAFF TGTGCCAGCAGCCTAGGGACAGGGATGAACACTGAAGCTTTCTTT
few TRBD1 TRBJ1-5 TRBV7-3 CASSGQAGQPQHF TGTGCCAGCAGCGGACAGGCGGGACAGCCCCAGCATTTT
medium-sized . TRBJ2-7 TRBV7-8 CASSFRRNSYEQYF TGTGCCAGCAGCTTCCGCAGAAACTCCTACGAGCAGTACTTC
. . TRBJ2-1 TRBV4-3 CASSQDPRGEQFF TGCGCCAGCAGCCAAGACCCTCGAGGTGAGCAGTTCTTC
once . TRBJ2-1 TRBV6-5 CASRAEGPYNEQFF TGTGCCAGCAGGGCGGAGGGCCCCTACAATGAGCAGTTCTTC
few . TRBJ1-3 TRBV9 CASSPIGQSAHFF TGTGCCAGCAGCCCGATCGGACAGTCAGCCCACTTTTTT
. TRBD1 TRBJ2-5 TRBV14 CASSQGSGQTETQYF TGTGCCAGCAGCCAGGGGTCGGGACAGACAGAGACCCAGTACTTC
. . TRBJ2-1 TRBV6-5 CASSRDITGNEQFF TGTGCCAGCAGTAGAGATATAACGGGCAATGAGCAGTTCTTC
. . TRBJ1-4 TRBV2 CASREEFSGGKLFF TGTGCCAGCAGGGAGGAGTTCTCAGGAGGAAAACTGTTTTTT
. . TRBJ1-2 TRBV19 CASNRGTLWLHLSF TGTGCCAGTAATCGGGGGACCCTATGGCTACACCTTTCCTTC
. . TRBJ2-1 TRBV18 CASSPQTTYNEQFF TGTGCCAGCTCACCGCAGACTACCTACAATGAGCAGTTCTTC
. TRBD2 TRBJ2-3 TRBV11-2 CASSLTSGEIDTQYF TGTGCCAGCAGCTTAACTAGCGGGGAAATTGATACGCAGTATTTT
few . TRBJ2-3 TRBV7-2 CASSPDYLSTDTQYF TGTGCCAGCAGCCCGGACTACCTGAGCACAGATACGCAGTATTTT
medium-sized . TRBJ2-6 TRBV13 CASSSDITSSGANVLTF TGTGCCAGCAGCTCTGATATCACAAGCTCTGGGGCCAACGTCCTGACTTTC
. . TRBJ1-2 TRBV7-2 CASSTTRLGGYIYGYTF TGTGCCAGCAGCACAACTCGACTCGGGGGTTACATCTATGGCTACACCTTC
once . TRBJ1-4 TRBV7-9 CASSLDPSQLFF TGTGCCAGCAGCTTAGACCCTTCGCAACTGTTTTTT
. TRBD1 TRBJ2-1 TRBV4-2 CASSGSRGREQFF TGTGCCAGCAGCGGAAGCAGGGGGCGTGAGCAGTTCTTC
. TRBD2 TRBJ2-2 TRBV7-3 CASSPLAGGTTGELFF TGTGCCAGCAGCCCGCTAGCGGGAGGGACTACCGGGGAGCTGTTTTTT
medium-sized . TRBJ2-1 TRBV29-1 CSVDIRNEQFF TGCAGCGTCGACATCCGGAATGAGCAGTTCTTC
. TRBD2 TRBJ2-3 TRBV18 CASSPGLAGLDTQYF TGTGCCAGCTCACCGGGGCTAGCGGGATTAGATACGCAGTATTTT
few . TRBJ1-1 TRBV7-3 CASSSQGGRNTEAFF TGTGCCAGCAGCTCGCAAGGGGGTAGGAACACTGAAGCTTTCTTT
. . TRBJ1-3 TRBV7-6 CASSLGRTRGNTIYF TGTGCCAGCAGCTTAGGTCGGACGAGGGGAAACACCATATATTTT
few . TRBJ1-1 TRBV9 CASSVDGRANTEAFF TGTGCCAGCAGCGTAGACGGCAGAGCGAACACTGAAGCTTTCTTT
few . TRBJ1-2 TRBV4-3 CASSQEAGLNYGYTF TGCGCCAGCAGCCAAGAGGCAGGACTTAACTATGGCTACACCTTC
once . TRBJ1-1 TRBV19 CASSTYVAPTTEAFF TGTGCCAGTAGTACCTATGTTGCACCGACCACTGAAGCTTTCTTT
. . TRBJ2-2 TRBV7-9 CASSKRPANTGELFF TGTGCCAGCAGCAAACGCCCCGCGAACACCGGGGAGCTGTTTTTT
. . TRBJ1-6 TRBV7-2 CASSLWVGQGNSPLHF TGTGCCAGCAGCTTATGGGTAGGGCAAGGAAATTCACCCCTCCACTTT
. . TRBJ1-5 TRBV24-1 CATSESRVNQPQHF TGTGCCACCAGTGAAAGCAGGGTTAATCAGCCCCAGCATTTT
. . TRBJ2-2 TRBV6-5 CASEPVGRTGELFF TGTGCCAGTGAACCTGTAGGGCGCACCGGGGAGCTGTTTTTT